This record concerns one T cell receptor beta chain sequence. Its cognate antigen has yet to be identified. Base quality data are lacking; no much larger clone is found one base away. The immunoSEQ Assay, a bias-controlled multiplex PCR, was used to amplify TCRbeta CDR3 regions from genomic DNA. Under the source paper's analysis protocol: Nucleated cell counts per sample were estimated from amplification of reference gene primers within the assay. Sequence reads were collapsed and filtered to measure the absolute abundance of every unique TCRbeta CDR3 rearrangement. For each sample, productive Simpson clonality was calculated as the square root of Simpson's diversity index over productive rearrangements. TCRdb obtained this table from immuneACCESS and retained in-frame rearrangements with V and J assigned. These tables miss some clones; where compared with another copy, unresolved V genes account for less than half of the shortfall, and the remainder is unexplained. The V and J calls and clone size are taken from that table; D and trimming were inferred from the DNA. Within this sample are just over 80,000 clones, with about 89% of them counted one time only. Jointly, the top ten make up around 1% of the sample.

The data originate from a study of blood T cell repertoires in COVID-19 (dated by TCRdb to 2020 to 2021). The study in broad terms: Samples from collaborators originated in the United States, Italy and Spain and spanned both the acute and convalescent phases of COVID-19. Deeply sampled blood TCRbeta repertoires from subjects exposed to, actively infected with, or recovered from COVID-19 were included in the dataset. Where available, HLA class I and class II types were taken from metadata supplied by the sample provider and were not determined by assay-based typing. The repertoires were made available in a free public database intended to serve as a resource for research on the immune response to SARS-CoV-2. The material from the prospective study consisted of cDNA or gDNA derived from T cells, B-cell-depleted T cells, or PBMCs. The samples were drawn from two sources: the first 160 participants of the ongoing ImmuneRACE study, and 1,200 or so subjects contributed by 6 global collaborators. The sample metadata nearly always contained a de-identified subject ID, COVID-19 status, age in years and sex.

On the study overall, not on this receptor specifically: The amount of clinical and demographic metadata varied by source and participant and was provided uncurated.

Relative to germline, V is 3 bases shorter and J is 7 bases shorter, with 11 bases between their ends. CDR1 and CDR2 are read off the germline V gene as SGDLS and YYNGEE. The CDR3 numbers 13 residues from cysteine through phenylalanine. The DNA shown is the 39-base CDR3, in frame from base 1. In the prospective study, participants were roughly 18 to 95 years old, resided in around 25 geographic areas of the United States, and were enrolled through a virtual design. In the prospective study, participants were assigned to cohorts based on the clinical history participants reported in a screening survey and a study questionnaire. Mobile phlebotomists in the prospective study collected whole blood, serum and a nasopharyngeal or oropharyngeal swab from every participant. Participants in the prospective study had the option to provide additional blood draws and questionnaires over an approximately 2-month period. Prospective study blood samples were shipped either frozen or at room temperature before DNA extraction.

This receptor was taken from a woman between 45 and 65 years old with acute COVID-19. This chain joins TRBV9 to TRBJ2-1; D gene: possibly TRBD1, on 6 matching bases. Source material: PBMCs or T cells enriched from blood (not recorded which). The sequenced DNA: TGTGCCAGCAGCGGCCGGGACAATAATGAGCAGTTCTTC. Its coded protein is CASSGRDNNEQFF. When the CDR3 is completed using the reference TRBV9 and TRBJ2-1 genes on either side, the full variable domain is DSGVTQTPKHLITATGQRVTLRCSPRSGDLSVYWYQQSLDQGLQFLIQYYNGEERAKGNILERFSAQQFPDLHSELNLSSLELGDSALYFCASSGRDNNEQFFGPGTRLTVL.